This T cell receptor (beta chain) appears in the sequencing data of a study of T cell responses to AZD1222 COVID-19 vaccine. Study findings and constraints: Distributed over spike, vaccine-associated CD4 TCRs predominated at 160-218 and 743-854. Among spike-specific TCRs, nearly half reportedly target unmutated variant regions. The peak T cell response came first, and repertoires were sampled only after it. White British people made up most donors, females outnumbered males, and clonal diversity was possibly underestimated.

Turning to this clone: Its antigen is unidentified.

Some clones are missing from TCRdb's copy, which holds only in-frame ones; the method was immunoSEQ multiplex PCR. This sample yields 90,000 to 120,000 clones, of which approximately 92% are seen a single time; roughly 1.1% belongs to the top ten. V shed 1 base and J shed 3 bases, with 6 bases lying between them. The CDR3 loop spans 13 amino acids. CDR1 is MNHEY and CDR2 is SVGAGI in the germline V gene. The chain uses TRBV6-5 and TRBJ1-2; D unresolved. The sample here was peripheral blood, taken on day 0 of AZD1222 vaccination. The sequence derives from an adult in good health. The CDR3: CASSYFGDYGYTF. In DNA, the CDR3 is TGTGCCAGCAGTTACTTTGGTGACTATGGCTACACCTTC.